This TCR beta chain was recorded in a study of human T cells and chemical hapten exposure. J gave up 3 bases and V 6 bases, and 5 bases lay outside the gene matches. The CDR3 extends over 14 amino acids. Germline CDR1 is MDHEN and CDR2 is SYDVKM. Time point given: patch test 3, about 24 weeks after DPC sensitization. Treatment specified: therapeutic diphenylcyclopropenone sensitization with weekly scalp DPC. Using its own MiXCR run on the RACE reads, TCRdb lists one record per CDR3 protein. The repertoire holds 80,000 to 100,000 distinct CDR3 sequences, about a tenth seen once, with 1.1% in the top ten.

The rearrangement uses TRBV28 and TRBJ1-5; 7 bases align to TRBD1. This receptor was identified in a woman younger than 45 with alopecia areata. Some clones in this sample may be carry-over from other donors' samples. The sample here was whole blood, taken in connection with sensitization to the hapten diphenylcyclopropenone (DPC). This CDR3 reads CASRGGQPNQPQHF. The CDR3 bases are TGTGCCAGCAGGGGGGGACAGCCCAATCAGCCCCAGCATTTT.